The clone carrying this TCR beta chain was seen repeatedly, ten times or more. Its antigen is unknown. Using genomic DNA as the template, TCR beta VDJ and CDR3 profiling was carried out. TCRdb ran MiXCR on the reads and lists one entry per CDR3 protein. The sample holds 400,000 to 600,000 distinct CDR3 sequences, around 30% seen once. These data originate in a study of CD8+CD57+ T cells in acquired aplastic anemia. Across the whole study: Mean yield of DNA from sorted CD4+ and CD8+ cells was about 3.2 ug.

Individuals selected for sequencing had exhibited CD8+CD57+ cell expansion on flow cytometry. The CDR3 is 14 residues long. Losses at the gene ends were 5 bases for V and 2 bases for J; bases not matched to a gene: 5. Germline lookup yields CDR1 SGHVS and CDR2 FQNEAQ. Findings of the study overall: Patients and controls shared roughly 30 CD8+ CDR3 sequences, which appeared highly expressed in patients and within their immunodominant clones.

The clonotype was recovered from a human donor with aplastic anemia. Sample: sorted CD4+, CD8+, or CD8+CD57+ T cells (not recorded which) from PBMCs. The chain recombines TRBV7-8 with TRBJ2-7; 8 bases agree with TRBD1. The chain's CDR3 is CASSPRQGTYEQYF. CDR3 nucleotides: TGTGCCAGCAGCCCAAGACAGGGGACCTACGAGCAGTACTTC.